The 8 T cell receptor beta chains presented below share a single source sample, sequenced in a study of beta chain features in type 1 diabetes (dated by TCRdb to between 2017 and 2018). Libraries were prepared through the immunoSEQ multiplex PCR assay. The High Capacity cDNA Reverse Transcription Kit was used to reverse transcribe all of the isolated RNA, meaning that expressed TCRB transcripts were what got sequenced. Not all clones reach the TCRdb copy of this immuneACCESS table, which keeps in-frame sequences only. Checked studies attribute under half of the gap to unresolved V genes and leave the rest unexplained. Within this sample are nearly 250,000 clones, with 55% to 70% of them counted one time only. Together, the top ten hold around 0.05% of the sample. The sample taken for sequencing was naive CD4+ T cells from blood. In the paper's terms, the cell subset or site label means: true naive CD4+ T cells. These receptors all stem from a man in his thirties or forties in good health.

This chain uses TRBV7-2 with TRBJ2-3, with no clear D. Germline V gives CDR1 SGHTA, CDR2 FQGNSA. The CDR3 runs to 14 residues. The V end was cut by 1 base, the J end by 2 bases, with 7 bases between. The CDR3 nucleotides are TGTGCCAGCAGCTTAGAACGGGCCACAGATACGCAGTATTTT. Its protein is CASSLERATDTQYF.

The CDR3 coding sequence is TGTGCCAGCAGTTTGGTGTTGAGAGATGGCTACACCTTC. Translated: CASSLVLRDGYTF. The chain combines TRBV6-6 with TRBJ1-2; D gene uncertain. The CDR3 runs 13 residues. Trimming left V 4 bases short and J 6 bases short, with 12 bases between. The germline V gene encodes CDR1 MNHNY and CDR2 SVGAGI (reference sequence).

The chain joins TRBV29-1 to TRBJ2-5; D tentatively fits TRBD1 or TRBD2 (5 bases each). CDR3 length equals 15 residues. Germline CDR1 and CDR2: SQVTM and ANQGSEA. Trimming pared 4 bases from V and 1 base from J, leaving 16 bases between. The CDR3 loop is CSVGRAWGSQETQYF. In nucleotides, the CDR3 is TGCAGCGTTGGACGGGCTTGGGGGAGCCAAGAGACCCAGTACTTC.

The V and J genes are TRBV7-2 and TRBJ2-3; 7 bases agree with TRBD2. This CDR3 is built from 15 residues. V lost 3 bases, J lost 4 bases, and 7 bases stayed unmatched. Germline CDR1 SGHTA, CDR2 FQGNSA. The CDR3 reads CASSFSTSTADTQYF. CDR3 coding DNA: TGTGCCAGCAGCTTTTCGACTAGCACAGCAGATACGCAGTATTTT.

This sequence joins TRBV14 and TRBJ1-1; tentative D call: TRBD1 (6 bases). V lost 1 base, J lost 1 base, and 10 bases lay in between. The CDR3 runs 15 residues. Germline CDR1 is SGHDN and CDR2 is FVKESK. The CDR3 loop is CASSQVGGGNTEAFF. Written as DNA, the CDR3 is TGTGCCAGCAGCCAAGTCGGAGGGGGGAACACTGAAGCTTTCTTT. The full variable domain, with the rest looked up from reference TRBV14 and TRBJ1-1, is EAGVTQFPSHSVIEKGQTVTLRCDPISGHDNLYWYRRVMGKEIKFLLHFVKESKQDESGMPNNRFLAERTGGTYSTLKVQPAELEDSGVYFCASSQVGGGNTEAFFGQGTRLTVV.

The V gene is TRBV28, the J gene TRBJ2-3, with D unclear. Germline-derived CDR1 and CDR2 are MDHEN and SYDVKM. The CDR3 loop spans 15 amino acids. The V end was cut by 0 bases, the J end by 0 bases, with 7 bases between. CDR3 loop: CASSLWSLSTDTQYF. As DNA, the CDR3 is TGTGCCAGCAGTTTATGGTCACTAAGCACAGATACGCAGTATTTT.

J is TRBJ2-1 and V is TRBV14, with 11 nucleotides matching TRBD2. V dropped 5 bases and J dropped 12; count of bases not matched to a gene: 12. The germline V gene has CDR1 SGHDN and CDR2 FVKESK. The CDR3 extends over 15 amino acids. Here the CDR3 reads CASSKLAGGPFGQFF. In DNA, the CDR3 is TGTGCCAGCAGCAAGCTAGCGGGGGGTCCGTTTGGGCAGTTCTTC.

The CDR3 DNA follows: TGTGCCAGCAGTGAAGAAGGGTTTGGCTACACCTTC. Amino acids: CASSEEGFGYTF. The V gene is TRBV2, the J gene TRBJ1-2; D gene unclear. V was cut by 1 base and J by 7 bases, with 7 bases left in between. The germline V gene has CDR1 SNHLY and CDR2 FYNNEI. This CDR3 region has 12 residues.